The present T cell receptor beta chain was sequenced within a study of blood T cell repertoires in COVID-19. Study at large: Some COVID-19 samples were acute and others convalescent; all came from the United States, Italy and Spain. PBMCs, B-cell-depleted T cells, or T cells were the source of the cDNA or gDNA that made up the material.

Methods used by the authors: Estimates of nucleated cell counts were drawn from the amplification of reference gene primers. The repertoire was sequenced with immunoSEQ multiplex PCR; TCRdb's copy has only in-frame clones and lacks some. V, J and clone size are taken as reported in that table, and D and trimming were inferred from the DNA itself. The data contain 380,000 or so clones, 80% to 90% of them singletons. Germline V gene data show CDR1 as MDHEN and CDR2 as SYDVKM. The CDR3 contains 17 residues. The V and J ends lost 5 bases and 3 bases, in that order; junction bases with no gene match: 16. The source of this sequence is a man in his forties with acute or convalescent COVID-19. The chain couples TRBV28 to TRBJ2-7; 7 bases match TRBD2. Source material: peripheral blood. CDR3 region: CASSEGLVPSANYEQYF. Written as DNA, the CDR3 is TGTGCCAGCAGTGAAGGACTAGTTCCTAGCGCCAACTACGAGCAGTACTTC.